This T cell receptor (beta chain) comes out of a study of T cell changes during pregnancy in multiple sclerosis (dated by TCRdb to between 2018 and 2021). Regarding the study in general: The study examined how the T cell repertoire changed over the course of pregnancy in women with multiple sclerosis.

Library generation was performed with the immunoSEQ multiplex PCR assay. The immuneACCESS repertoire file appears here via TCRdb, limited to in-frame rearrangements. These files lack a portion of the clones; in checked studies, under half of the deficit traces to unresolved V genes, and the cause of the others is not known. Recorded for this sample are about 40,000 clones; around 93% of them occurred a single time. 0.4% to 0.45% of the sample is in the top ten clones. The CDR3 sequence holds 11 residues, the cysteine and phenylalanine included. Here the CDR3 DNA is all that survives: 33 bases in frame from base 1. The V end loses 6 bases and the J end loses 8 bases, and a stretch of 13 bases separates them. Via the germline V gene (reference sequence), CDR1 is DFQATT and CDR2 SNEGSKA. Worth noting for this clone: Its antigen is unknown. It has no much larger one-base neighbor in the sample; base qualities were not kept.

Sequencing was performed on CD4+ T cells from peripheral blood mononuclear cells, taken in the first trimester of pregnancy. Recombination joined TRBV20-1 with TRBJ1-2, with TRBD1 as a weak D call on 6 bases. The clonotype originates from a female donor with multiple sclerosis, enrolled in a pregnancy study. The bases read TGCAGTGCCAACCAGGGGTGGGGCTACACCTTC. It translates as CSANQGWGYTF.